This T cell receptor beta chain came from a study of blood T cell repertoires in COVID-19. Only in-frame clones appear in the TCRdb table, and some are missing; sequencing was by immunoSEQ multiplex PCR. The repertoire consists of 250,000 to 400,000 clones, with under 90% occurring once and the leading ten covering about 5%. The ends were cut back, 2 bases at V and 1 base at J, with 10 bases in the middle. The germline V gene encodes CDR1 SGHDT and CDR2 YYEEEE. The CDR3 totals 15 residues. This clonotype was obtained from a man in his 60s who had recovered from COVID-19. The sample consisted of PBMCs or T cells enriched from blood (not recorded which). The J gene is TRBJ1-3, the V gene TRBV5-6, with D possibly TRBD1 on 5 matching bases. In DNA, the CDR3 is TGTGCCAGCAGCTTCTGGGACTTTTCTGGAAACACCATATATTTT. It translates to CASSFWDFSGNTIYF.